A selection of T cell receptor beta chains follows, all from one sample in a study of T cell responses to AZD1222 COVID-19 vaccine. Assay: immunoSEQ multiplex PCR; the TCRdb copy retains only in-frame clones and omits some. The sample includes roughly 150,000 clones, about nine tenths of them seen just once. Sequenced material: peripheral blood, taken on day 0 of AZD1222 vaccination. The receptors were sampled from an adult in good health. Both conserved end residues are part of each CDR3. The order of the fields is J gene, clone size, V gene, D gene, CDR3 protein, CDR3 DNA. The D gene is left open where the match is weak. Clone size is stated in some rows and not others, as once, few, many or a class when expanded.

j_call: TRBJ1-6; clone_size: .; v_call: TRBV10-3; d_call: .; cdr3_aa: CAISEGSSYNSPLHF; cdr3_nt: TGTGCCATCAGTGAGGGGAGCTCCTATAATTCACCCCTCCACTTT
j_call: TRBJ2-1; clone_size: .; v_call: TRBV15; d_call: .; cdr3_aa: CATSRDRHGTAVKFF; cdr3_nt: TGTGCCACCAGCAGAGACCGACATGGGACGGCAGTAAAGTTCTTC
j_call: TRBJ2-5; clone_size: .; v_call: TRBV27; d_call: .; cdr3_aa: CASSPYLIQETQYF; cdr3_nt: TGTGCCAGCAGTCCGTACCTGATCCAAGAGACCCAGTACTTC
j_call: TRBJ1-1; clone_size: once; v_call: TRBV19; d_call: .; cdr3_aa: CASSIGPMNTEAFF; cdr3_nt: TGTGCCAGTAGTATAGGTCCAATGAACACTGAAGCTTTCTTT
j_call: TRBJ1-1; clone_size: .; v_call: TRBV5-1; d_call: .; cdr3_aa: CASSLVGGVGNTEAFF; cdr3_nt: TGCGCCAGCAGCTTGGTGGGGGGCGTAGGGAACACTGAAGCTTTCTTT
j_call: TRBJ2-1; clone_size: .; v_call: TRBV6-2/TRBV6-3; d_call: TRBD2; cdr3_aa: CASSYVTSGGWSSYNEQFF; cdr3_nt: TGTGCCAGCAGTTACGTCACTAGCGGGGGGTGGAGCTCCTACAATGAGCAGTTCTTC
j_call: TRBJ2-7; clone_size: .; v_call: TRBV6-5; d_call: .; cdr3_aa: CASRAPGLTREQYF; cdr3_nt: TGTGCCAGCAGAGCGCCGGGACTCACCCGAGAGCAGTACTTC
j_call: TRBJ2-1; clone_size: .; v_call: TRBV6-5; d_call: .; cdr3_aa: CASSSPGADYNEQFF; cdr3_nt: TGTGCCAGCAGTTCCCCGGGAGCGGACTACAATGAGCAGTTCTTC
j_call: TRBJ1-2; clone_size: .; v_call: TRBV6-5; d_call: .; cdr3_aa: CASRFTGIGYTF; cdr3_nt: TGTGCCAGCAGATTCACAGGGATCGGCTACACCTTC
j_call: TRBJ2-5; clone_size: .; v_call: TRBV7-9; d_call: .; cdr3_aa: CASSLGGSYQETQYF; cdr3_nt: TGTGCCAGCAGCTTAGGAGGCAGCTACCAAGAGACCCAGTACTTC
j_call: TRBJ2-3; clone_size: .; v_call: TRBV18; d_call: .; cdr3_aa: CASSPTWTDTDTQYF; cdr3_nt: TGTGCCAGCTCACCCACGTGGACAGACACAGATACGCAGTATTTT
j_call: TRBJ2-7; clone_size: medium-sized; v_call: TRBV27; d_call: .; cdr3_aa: CASSDSHSYEQYF; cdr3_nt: TGTGCCAGCAGTGACAGCCACTCCTACGAGCAGTACTTC
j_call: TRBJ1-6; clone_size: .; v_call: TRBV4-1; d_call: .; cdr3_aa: CASSQDRADLRSPLHF; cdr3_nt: TGCGCCAGCAGCCAAGATAGGGCAGACCTAAGGTCACCCCTCCACTTT
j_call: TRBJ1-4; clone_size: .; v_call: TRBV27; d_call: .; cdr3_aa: CASSLSVATNEKLFF; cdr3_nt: TGTGCCAGCAGCCTCTCAGTTGCAACTAATGAAAAACTGTTTTTT